This T cell receptor (beta chain) was profiled in a study of T cells expressing NK-cell markers. Study-wide context: HCMV seropositivity marked most of the eight sequenced donors; one was seronegative.

Details on this clonotype: What it recognizes is unknown.

Study results and caveats: Dominant NKG2C+ clonotype frequencies of roughly 1.0-7.5% of CD8+ T cells were measured in a handful of donors. These clonotypes also led the CD3+CD56-NKG2C+ fraction in a handful of donors.

TCRdb re-called the 5' RACE reads and catalogs CDR3 proteins one per entry, DNA excluded. Its table lists some 500,000 distinct CDR3 sequences. CDR3 size: 13 residues. Per the germline V gene, CDR1 is LGHNT and CDR2 is FRNRAP. The V gene is TRBV12-5, the J gene TRBJ2-1. Source material: blood T cells: a sorted CD56 or NKG2C T cell subset, CD4+ or CD8+ T cells, or bulk PBMC T cells (not recorded which). This receptor was identified in a woman between 50 and 59 years old in good health. This CDR3 is CASGLGVRNEQFF.